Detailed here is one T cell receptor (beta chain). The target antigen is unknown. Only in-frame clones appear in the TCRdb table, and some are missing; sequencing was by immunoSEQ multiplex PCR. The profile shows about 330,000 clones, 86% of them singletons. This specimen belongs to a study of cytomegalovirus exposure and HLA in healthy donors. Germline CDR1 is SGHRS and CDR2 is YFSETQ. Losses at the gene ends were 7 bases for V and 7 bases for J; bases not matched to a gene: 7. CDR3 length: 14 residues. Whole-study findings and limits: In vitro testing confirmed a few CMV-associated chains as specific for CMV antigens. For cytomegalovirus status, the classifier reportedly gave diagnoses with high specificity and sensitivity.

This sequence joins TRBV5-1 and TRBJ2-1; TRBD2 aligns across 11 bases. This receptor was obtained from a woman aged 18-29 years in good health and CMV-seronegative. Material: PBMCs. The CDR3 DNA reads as TGCGCCAGCCGCCCCGGGACTAGCGGTAATGAGCAGTTCTTC. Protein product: CASRPGTSGNEQFF.